This T cell receptor beta chain was obtained from a study of shared clonotypes between healthy human individuals. Study in general: Three plates were used per donor for CD4 naive, three for CD4 memory, two for CD8 naive and one for CD8 memory.

This CDR3 has 17 amino acids. V shed 5 bases and J shed 0 bases, with 20 bases lying between them. Germline V gene data show CDR1 as SQVTM and CDR2 as ANQGSEA. Points on this clone: Its antigen remains unidentified.

Researchers ran the assay at a deep level. The protocol was immunoSEQ multiplex PCR, while the TCRdb copy is restricted to in-frame clones and leaves out a portion. The table records under 1,100,000 clones, roughly 70% of them present only once. Study-wide results and limits: Naive CD4 clonotypes overlapped across a handful of donors at around 5%.

The chain has TRBV29-1 and TRBJ1-3; no reliable D call. This TCR was sampled from a man aged 18-30 years in good health. The source material was memory CD4+ T cells sorted from blood. Documented subset: CD45RA-negative fraction. CDR3 residues: CSVRGFGPQGSGNTIYF. For the CDR3, the DNA is TGCAGCGTTCGGGGTTTTGGACCCCAAGGCTCTGGAAACACCATATATTTT.